The subject of this entry is one T cell receptor (beta chain). Its antigen is still unknown. This record comes from a study of cytomegalovirus exposure and HLA in healthy donors. General observations from the study: At a 0.05 false discovery rate, a later analysis found 16,951 TCR beta sequences to be associated with HLA alleles. Among CMV-associated TCR beta chains, most appeared HLA-restricted in a later analysis.

Germline V lookup: CDR1 SGHTA, CDR2 FQGNSA. There are 16 residues in the CDR3. V gave up 7 bases and J gave up 6 bases, with 23 bases separating them. PCR amplification relied on 60 Vbeta primers (plus 13 Jbeta primers). Source study methods: Later reanalysis found around 84 million unique TCR beta chains, around 9.9 million of them shared. Repertoires were generated with immunoSEQ multiplex PCR, while TCRdb's copy carries only in-frame clones and drops some. Clone size and the V and J calls come from that table; the DNA yielded D and trimming. The sample records roughly 180,000 clones, roughly 70% being singletons.

The chain employs TRBV7-2 and TRBJ2-3; the D gene is possibly TRBD2 (7 bases). This sequence originates from a male donor in good health and CMV-seronegative. The sequenced sample was PBMCs. This chain's CDR3 is CASISQWGGREDTQYF. For the CDR3, the DNA is TGTGCCAGCATATCCCAGTGGGGGGGCAGGGAGGATACGCAGTATTTT.